These T cell receptor beta chains were read from a single sample in a study of STAT3 mutations in large granular lymphocyte leukemia. Clones were read by immunoSEQ multiplex PCR, and TCRdb kept only the in-frame ones, dropping some. In the table there are some 7,000 clones, approximately 57% of which are singletons. Source material: peripheral blood mononuclear cells. These receptors were obtained from a boy aged 5 to 17 with T-cell large granular lymphocyte leukemia. Some clones in this sample may be carry-over from other donors' samples. CDR3s include the opening cysteine and the closing phenylalanine or tryptophan. A D gene is named only where the DNA matches it firmly. Some rows have no size entry. The others give once, few or many, or a class for an expanded clone.

d_call j_call v_call clone_size cdr3_nt cdr3_aa
TRBD2 TRBJ2-2 TRBV4-1 . TGCGCCAGCAGCCAAGTGATATCAGCGGGGGGGCTTGACACCGGGGAGCTGTTTTTT CASSQVISAGGLDTGELFF
. TRBJ1-2 TRBV25-1 few TGTGCCAGCAGTGAATCAGGGTTCTATGGCTACACCTTC CASSESGFYGYTF
. TRBJ1-2 TRBV5-6 . TGTGCCAGCAGCTTGGGGGCAGAGGATTACTATGGCTACACCTTC CASSLGAEDYYGYTF
. TRBJ1-1 TRBV5-5 . TGTGCCAGCAGCTTAGAGGGTCACACTGAAGCTTTCTTT CASSLEGHTEAFF
TRBD1 TRBJ2-1 TRBV5-4 few TGTGCCAGCAGCTTTCGGACAGGGGCCTACAATGAGCAGTTCTTC CASSFRTGAYNEQFF
. TRBJ1-1 TRBV7-6 . TGTGCCAGCAGCCCCGGACTCAGGAACACTGAAGCTTTCTTT CASSPGLRNTEAFF
. TRBJ1-5 TRBV9 once TGTGCCAGCAGCCGCGGGGACTCCCACACTCATCAGCCCCAGCATTTT CASSRGDSHTHQPQHF
. TRBJ1-2 TRBV10-3 . TGTGCCATCAGTGTCAATGAGGGGGTGGATGGCTACACCTTC CAISVNEGVDGYTF
. TRBJ1-2 TRBV25-1 . TGTGCCAGCAGTGAGGGGCGCCGCGGGCGGGGCCCCCTCCCTAGCTACACCTTC CASSEGRRGRGPLPSYTF
. TRBJ1-2 TRBV6-5 . TGTGCCAGCAGTTACGGAGGGGTCAAAGAACTCCGTGGCTACACCTTC CASSYGGVKELRGYTF
. TRBJ2-7 TRBV13 . TGTGCCAGCAGCTTAGGGGGTTACGAGCAGTACTTC CASSLGGYEQYF
. TRBJ2-1 TRBV29-1 . TGCAGCGGATCCCGCGGCTACAATGAGCAGTTCTTC CSGSRGYNEQFF
. TRBJ2-7 TRBV6-5 . TGTGCCAGCCGCACCTACGAGCAGTACTTC CASRTYEQYF
. TRBJ1-5 TRBV4-1 . TGCGCCAGCAGCCAAGATGATCGGGGAGAGGGACAGCCCCAGCATTTT CASSQDDRGEGQPQHF
. TRBJ1-1 TRBV5-6 . TGTGCCAGCAGCTTGGACCGCGGCACTGAAGCTTTCTTT CASSLDRGTEAFF
TRBD1 TRBJ1-3 TRBV30 once TGTGCCTTCAGAAGCCGGGACAGTGGATCTGGAAACACCATATATTTT CAFRSRDSGSGNTIYF
TRBD1 TRBJ2-7 TRBV19 . TGTGCCAGTAGCCTCGGGACAGCGGTCTACGAGCAGTACTTC CASSLGTAVYEQYF
. TRBJ1-1 TRBV30 . TGTGCCTGGATGGGGTTAGGGGCTCGGGCTTTCTTT CAWMGLGARAFF
. TRBJ2-7 TRBV25-1 few TGTGCCAGCACCTCTGGAAGGGAGCAGTACTTC CASTSGREQYF
. TRBJ2-5 TRBV9 . TGTGCCAGCAGCGTTGGGCGGGATGGGACCCAGTACTTC CASSVGRDGTQYF
. TRBJ2-3 TRBV30 . TGTGCCTGGAGGAGAGGGGGTTCAGATACGCAGTATTTT CAWRRGGSDTQYF
. TRBJ1-5 TRBV30 few TGTGCCTGGAGTTCCGGGGGTTCTGAGCCCCAGCATTTT CAWSSGGSEPQHF
TRBD1 TRBJ2-5 TRBV5-1 . TGCGCCAGCAGCAAGGGACAGACCCAAGAGACCCAGTACTTC CASSKGQTQETQYF
. TRBJ1-2 TRBV2 . TGTGCCAGCAGTGCAGGGACACCCACACATGGCTACACCTTC CASSAGTPTHGYTF
TRBD1 TRBJ1-2 TRBV11-2 . TGTGCCAGCAGCCCCGGACAGGACTATGGCTACACCTTC CASSPGQDYGYTF
. TRBJ2-1 TRBV6-4 . TGTGCCAGCAGTGACAACGGGGAAGGAAACAGTGAGCAGTTCTTC CASSDNGEGNSEQFF
. TRBJ1-6 TRBV13 once TGTGCCAGCAGACGATTGACACGGGGCCGGGGCAGTTCACCCCTCCACTTT CASRRLTRGRGSSPLHF
TRBD2 TRBJ2-7 TRBV5-1 . TGCGCCAGCAGCTTGGCTCCTAGCGGGAGCTACGAGCAGTACTTC CASSLAPSGSYEQYF
. TRBJ2-7 TRBV7-9 . TGTGCCAGCAGCGGAAGGGGAGCGACCGTCGAGCAGTACTTC CASSGRGATVEQYF
. TRBJ2-5 TRBV5-6 . TGTGCCAGCAGCTTGCTGGGGGCAGGCGACCAAGAGACCCAGTACTTC CASSLLGAGDQETQYF
TRBD1 TRBJ2-5 TRBV5-4 . TGTGCCAGCAGCTTGAGGACAGGGGAAGAGACCCAGTACTTC CASSLRTGEETQYF
TRBD2 TRBJ2-3 TRBV7-9 . TGTGCCAGCATGCGGGGGGAAGATACGCAGTATTTT CASMRGEDTQYF
. TRBJ2-7 TRBV27 . TGTGCCAGCAGTTCTCGACCTGGAGGATCCTACGAGCAGTACTTC CASSSRPGGSYEQYF